This T cell receptor (beta chain) emerged from a study of T cells after posttransplantation cyclophosphamide. Findings of the study overall: Recipient CMV seropositivity and CMV reactivation strongly tracked TRB clonality.

The assay was immunoSEQ multiplex PCR, and TCRdb's table has in-frame clones only and misses some. The sample contains 25,000 to 35,000 clones, none of them singletons. Germline V gene lookup returns CDR1 SGHRS and CDR2 YFSETQ. Germline trimming cut 4 bases from V and 6 bases from J; bases unmatched to any gene: 8. The CDR3 has 14 residues. There are many counts of this clone. Its target is not known. This TCR derives from a woman in her thirties in good health and a related stem cell transplant donor. This chain connects TRBV5-1 to TRBJ2-7, with 9 bases matching TRBD1. The sample comprised PBMCs. Here the CDR3 reads CASSIGTGSVEQYF. CDR3 bases: TGCGCCAGCAGCATCGGGACAGGGTCGGTCGAGCAGTACTTC. Combining the CDR3 with reference TRBV5-1 and TRBJ2-7 gives the whole variable domain KAGVTQTPRYLIKTRGQQVTLSCSPISGHRSVSWYQQTPGQGLQFLFEYFSETQRNKGNFPGRFSGRQFSNSRSEMNVSTLELGDSALYLCASSIGTGSVEQYFGPGTRLTVT.